This paragraph covers one T cell receptor beta chain sequence. Its antigen is still unknown. Base qualities are not at hand, and no much larger clone is one base apart. Preparation of the library involved RT-PCR. Sequencing took place on an Illumina HiSeq 2500. In-frame beta chains were kept once TCRdb had trimmed the public reads at Q25 with fastp and called clones with MiXCR. Each CDR3 protein gets just one entry, which takes the most common genes and DNA from the rows behind it. The sample table lists roughly 670,000 distinct CDR3 sequences, roughly 15% of them with a count of one. The ten most abundant clones make up 7.6% of the sample. This entry belongs to a study of response to subunit inactivated influenza vaccine (dated by TCRdb to 2016 to 2018). About the study as a whole: To follow how T cells responded to a trivalent subunit inactivated influenza vaccine, the researchers relied on deep quantitative profiling of the T cell receptor repertoire.

V ends up 5 bases short and J 3 bases short, with an unmatched junction base count of 5. From the cysteine up to the phenylalanine, the CDR3 has a length of 14 residues. Left in the record is the CDR3 DNA by itself, 42 bases read in frame from the first base. The germline V gene (reference sequence) yields DFQATT for CDR1 and SNEGSKA for CDR2. Study-level results and caveats: According to the authors, only a limited number of new T cells may be recruited by each seasonal influenza vaccination.

The rearrangement joined TRBV20-1 to TRBJ2-1, and 9 junction bases match TRBD2. The specimen comprised PBMCs from blood, sampled around 14 days before vaccination. The sequence was obtained from a man aged 50 to 60 who received an inactivated influenza vaccine. Donor details come from another sample of the same person, matched by shared clones. This receptor has the CDR3 CSAPGTSIYNEQFF. The nucleotide sequence is given as TGCAGTGCTCCCGGGACTAGCATCTACAATGAGCAGTTCTTC.